The 14 T cell receptor beta chains below were found in one sample sequenced in a study of blood T cell repertoires in COVID-19. Clones were read by immunoSEQ multiplex PCR, and TCRdb kept only the in-frame ones, dropping some. This sample has about 110,000 clones; about 80% occur once, and the top ten carry roughly 4%. Specimen: peripheral blood. The origin of the receptors is a man between 70 and 80 years old with acute or convalescent COVID-19.

This chain connects TRBV7-8 to TRBJ1-3, with D unresolved. This CDR3 comprises 17 residues. V was pared by 1 base and J by 0 bases, with 13 bases between. The germline V gene encodes CDR1 SGHVS and CDR2 FQNEAQ. The CDR3: CASSLVFSPSSGNTIYF. The CDR3 region has the DNA TGTGCCAGCAGCTTAGTTTTTTCGCCGAGCTCTGGAAACACCATATATTTT.

J is TRBJ1-2 and V is TRBV19, with D tentatively TRBD1 (5 bases). V gave up 0 bases and J gave up 6 bases, with 11 bases separating them. This CDR3 spans 14 amino acids. CDR1 is LNHDA, CDR2 SQIVND, per germline (reference sequence). CDR3 nucleotide sequence: TGTGCCAGTAGTATAGACTCAGGGATCCATGGCTACACCTTC. It encodes CASSIDSGIHGYTF.

This clone turned up a few times. The J gene is TRBJ1-2, the V gene TRBV5-4, with TRBD1 as a possible D gene (6 bases). Germline assignment: CDR1 SGHNT and CDR2 YYREEE (reference sequence). The CDR3 length is 14 residues. Trimming shortened V by 0 bases and J by 0 bases, and 6 bases separated the two germline ends. The CDR3 DNA is TGTGCCAGCAGCTTGGACAGGGCTAACTATGGCTACACCTTC. The encoded protein is CASSLDRANYGYTF.

The count of this clone is one. This sequence joins TRBV7-9 and TRBJ1-1; D is ambiguous. Germline V gene lookup returns CDR1 SEHNR and CDR2 FQNEAQ (reference sequence). Trimming took off 5 bases at V and 10 bases at J, with 5 bases between the two ends. The CDR3 contains 9 residues. Written as DNA, the CDR3 is TGTGCCAGCAGCCCCAGAGCTTTCTTT. This codes for CASSPRAFF. Looking up the rest from reference TRBV7-9 and TRBJ1-1 gives the full variable domain: DTGVSQNPRHKITKRGQNVTFRCDPISEHNRLYWYRQTLGQGPEFLTYFQNEAQLEKSRLLSDRFSAERPKGSFSTLEIQRTEQGDSAMYLCASSPRAFFGQGTRLTVV.

The chain carries TRBV7-3 and TRBJ2-5; TRBD2 agrees at 8 bases. The trim removed 1 base at V and 1 base at J, leaving 5 bases unmatched. The CDR3 contains 16 residues. CDR1 and CDR2 from the germline V gene are SGHTA and FQGTGA. Here the CDR3 DNA reads TGTGCCAGCAGCTTAATGGGCGGGGGGCCCCAAGAGACCCAGTACTTC. Its protein product is CASSLMGGGPQETQYF.

The DNA for the CDR3 is TGTGCCAGCAGCTTAGGAGGACTGGATTCCTATGGCTACACCTTC. Its translation is CASSLGGLDSYGYTF. The rearrangement joins TRBV7-9 to TRBJ1-2; unclear D gene. This CDR3 is built from 15 residues. V was trimmed by 1 base and J by 4 bases, leaving 13 bases between them. Germline-derived CDR1 and CDR2 are SEHNR and FQNEAQ (reference sequence).

This clone was detected a few times. This chain links TRBV3-1 (or the pseudogene TRBV3-2) with TRBJ1-1; D is perhaps TRBD1 (5 bases). The CDR3 spans 13 residues. Trimming pared 3 bases from V and 8 bases from J, leaving 13 bases between. Germline V gene lookup returns CDR1 LGHDT and CDR2 YNNKEL (reference sequence). The CDR3 DNA is TGTGCCAGCAGCCAGTTAGGGACTGAAGAAGCTTTCTTT. Its protein product is CASSQLGTEEAFF.

The chain has TRBV9 and TRBJ1-5, with TRBD1 identical over 8 bases. CDR3 length equals 15 residues. With V trimmed by 0 bases and J by 4 bases, 3 bases remained unmatched. CDR1 is SGDLS, CDR2 YYNGEE, per germline. CDR3 nucleotide sequence: TGTGCCAGCAGCGTAGGACAGGGGACGAATCAGCCCCAGCATTTT. Amino acid sequence: CASSVGQGTNQPQHF. The variable domain in full, completed from reference TRBV9 and TRBJ1-5, reads DSGVTQTPKHLITATGQRVTLRCSPRSGDLSVYWYQQSLDQGLQFLIQYYNGEERAKGNILERFSAQQFPDLHSELNLSSLELGDSALYFCASSVGQGTNQPQHFGDGTRLSIL.

The CDR3 DNA sequence: TGTGCCAGCAGTGGGGGGTGGACAGTTAGAAAAAACATTCAGTACTTC. Its translation is CASSGGWTVRKNIQYF. The chain employs TRBV6-1 and TRBJ2-4; D possibly corresponds to TRBD1 (6 bases). The CDR3 has 16 amino acids. V shed 4 bases and J shed 4 bases, with 17 bases lying between them. The V gene's germline CDR1 is MNHNS and CDR2 SASEGT.

The chain links TRBV5-1 to TRBJ2-3, with D maybe TRBD1 (6 bases). Trimming took 0 bases from V and 9 from J, leaving 8 bases between them. The V gene's germline CDR1 is SGHRS and CDR2 YFSETQ. This CDR3 spans 12 amino acids. The CDR3 DNA reads TGCGCCAGCAGCTTGGAAGGGACAACGCAGTATTTT. Its translation: CASSLEGTTQYF.

The chain has TRBV2 and TRBJ1-4; 8 nucleotides line up with TRBD1. The CDR3 is 16 residues long. The trim removed 2 bases at V and 2 bases at J, leaving 4 bases unmatched. CDR1 is SNHLY and CDR2 is FYNNEI in the germline V gene. The CDR3 reads CASSEQGAGTNEKLFF. The DNA of the CDR3 is TGTGCCAGCAGTGAACAGGGGGCTGGCACTAATGAAAAACTGTTTTTT.

This rearrangement joins TRBV10-3 to TRBJ2-1; perhaps TRBD1 as D (5 bases). The germline CDR1 and CDR2 sequences are ENHRY and SYGVKD. The CDR3 has 14 amino acids. The V and J ends lost 0 bases and 5 bases respectively, with 8 bases between them. CDR3 in DNA: TGTGCCATCAGTGAGTCCTCAGGGAACAATGAGCAGTTCTTC. This encodes CAISESSGNNEQFF.

The CDR3 DNA is TGTGCCAGCTCACCAAGGGACAGAACATATGGCTACACCTTC. This encodes CASSPRDRTYGYTF. V usage is TRBV18 and J usage is TRBJ1-2; 7 bases fit TRBD1. The CDR3 is made up of 14 amino acids. Trimming at V came to 2 bases and at J to 5 bases, leaving 5 bases not matched to a gene. CDR1 and CDR2 from the germline V gene are KGHSH and LQKENI.

The chain recombines TRBV10-3 with TRBJ1-4; no firm D call. The CDR3 spans 16 residues. Trimming took 11 bases from V and 2 from J, leaving 21 bases between them. Germline V gene lookup returns CDR1 ENHRY and CDR2 SYGVKD. The CDR3 loop reads CAPAPGLGSTNEKLFF. The DNA of the CDR3 is TGTGCCCCAGCGCCAGGTCTAGGGAGCACTAATGAAAAACTGTTTTTT.